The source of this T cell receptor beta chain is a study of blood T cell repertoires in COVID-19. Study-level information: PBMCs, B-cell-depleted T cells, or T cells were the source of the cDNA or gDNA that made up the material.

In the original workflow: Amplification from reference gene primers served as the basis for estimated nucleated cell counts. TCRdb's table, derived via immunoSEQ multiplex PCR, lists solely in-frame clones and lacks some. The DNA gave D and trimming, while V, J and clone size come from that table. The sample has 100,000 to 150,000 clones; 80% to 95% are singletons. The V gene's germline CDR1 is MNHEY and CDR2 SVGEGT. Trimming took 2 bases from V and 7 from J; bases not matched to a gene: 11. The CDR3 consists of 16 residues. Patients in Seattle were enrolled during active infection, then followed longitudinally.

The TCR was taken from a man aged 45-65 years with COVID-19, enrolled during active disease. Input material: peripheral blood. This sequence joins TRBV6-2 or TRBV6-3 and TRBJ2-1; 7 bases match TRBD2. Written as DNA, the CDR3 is TGTGCCAGCAGTTACAAATTTGGACTAGAGGGGAATGAGCAGTTCTTC. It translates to CASSYKFGLEGNEQFF.